This TCR beta chain was captured in a study of beta chain features in type 1 diabetes. Turning to the study itself: Under 140,000,000 sorted cells were examined across all samples. Study findings and constraints: Within each of all four CD4+ subsets, Type 1 diabetes patients had TCRB CDR3s that were moderately but significantly shorter. For patients, the naive, central memory and Treg TCRB repertoires appeared more alike than for healthy donors.

This clone was picked up a small number of times. What it binds is unknown. Expressed TCRB transcripts got sequenced, as all isolated RNA was reverse transcribed. This table comes from immunoSEQ multiplex PCR, and its TCRdb copy is limited to in-frame clones, with some not included. The sample shows some 410,000 clones, around 10% of them seen only once. Germline-derived CDR1 and CDR2 are SGHDN and FVKESK. This CDR3 comprises 15 residues. V was trimmed by 5 bases and J by 4 bases, leaving 14 bases between them. Donors underwent one heparinised blood draw, approximately 120 mL on average. This receptor was identified in a woman younger than 30 in good health. The chain carries TRBV14 and TRBJ2-2; D is possibly TRBD1 (5 bases). Material for sequencing was naive CD4+ T cells from blood. For the CDR3, the DNA is TGTGCCAGCAGCTCCAACAGGAGAGTCACCGGGGAGCTGTTTTTT. It is translated as CASSSNRRVTGELFF.